This paragraph reports one TCR beta chain. These data come from a study of early T cells in non-severe SARS-CoV-2 infection. The CDR3 is 14 residues long. Germline values: CDR1 MGHRA, CDR2 YSYEKL. The V gene lost 0 bases and the J gene lost 3 bases, with 8 bases spanning the gap. TCRdb processed the 5' RACE reads anew with MiXCR; each CDR3 protein has one entry. The table has about 42,000 distinct CDR3 sequences, roughly 6.6% seen once. The TCR comes from an adult who was a healthcare worker with PCR-confirmed SARS-CoV-2 infection or an uninfected control (not recorded which). Sample: whole blood. The rearrangement joins TRBV4-1 to TRBJ1-1; unclear D gene. The CDR3 protein is CASSQDPTYTEAFF. CDR3 nucleotides: TGCGCCAGCAGCCAAGATCCCACCTACACTGAAGCTTTCTTT.